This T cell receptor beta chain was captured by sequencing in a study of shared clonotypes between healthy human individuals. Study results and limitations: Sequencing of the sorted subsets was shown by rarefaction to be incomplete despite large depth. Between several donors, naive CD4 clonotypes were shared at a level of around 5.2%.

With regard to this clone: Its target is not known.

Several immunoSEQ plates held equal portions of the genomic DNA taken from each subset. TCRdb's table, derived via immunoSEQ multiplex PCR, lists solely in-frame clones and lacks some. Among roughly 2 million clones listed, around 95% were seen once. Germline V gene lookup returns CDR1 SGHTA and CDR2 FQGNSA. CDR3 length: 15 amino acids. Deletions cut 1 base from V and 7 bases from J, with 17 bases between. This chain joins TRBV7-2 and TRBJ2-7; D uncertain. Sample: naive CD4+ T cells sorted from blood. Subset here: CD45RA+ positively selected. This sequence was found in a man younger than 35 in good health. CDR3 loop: CASSLVSQAPEEQYF. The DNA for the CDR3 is TGTGCCAGCAGCTTAGTTAGCCAGGCGCCCGAGGAGCAGTACTTC.